The 32 T cell receptor beta chains presented below share a single source sample, sequenced in a study of OX40 agonist ivuxolimab in advanced cancers. Sequencing used immunoSEQ multiplex PCR; TCRdb keeps in-frame clones, though not all of them. Among about 82,000 clones listed, around nine tenths were seen once. Sequencing was performed on CD4+ or CD8+ T cells sorted from blood, taken in a trial of the OX40 agonist ivuxolimab. These receptors came from an adult with an advanced solid tumor such as melanoma, head and neck, liver or kidney cancer.

The chain uses TRBV4-3 and TRBJ2-7, with 13 bases aligning to TRBD2. CDR1 is LGHNA and CDR2 is YSLEER in the germline V gene. Trimming removed 4 bases from V and 2 bases from J; junction bases left unmatched: 2. CDR3 length equals 15 residues. The CDR3 nucleotides are TGCGCCAGCAGCCTGGGACTAGCGGGAACCTACGAGCAGTACTTC. Its translation: CASSLGLAGTYEQYF.

The CDR3 DNA reads as TGTGCCAGCACGGCGGGGGGGTTATATGAGCAGTTCTTC. Encoded protein: CASTAGGLYEQFF. The J gene is TRBJ2-1, the V gene TRBV6-1, with TRBD2 identical over 9 bases. The germline V gene has CDR1 MNHNS and CDR2 SASEGT. The CDR3 loop spans 13 amino acids. After removal of 7 bases from V and 8 bases from J, the junction contained 6 bases not matched to a gene.

The chain links TRBV5-4 to TRBJ2-7; TRBD2 might be the D (6 bases). Trimming took 4 bases from V and 3 from J, leaving 17 bases between them. The germline V gene has CDR1 SGHNT and CDR2 YYREEE (reference sequence). The CDR3 loop spans 15 amino acids. CDR3 sequence: CASSREASAFYEQYF. DNA for the CDR3: TGTGCCAGCAGCAGGGAGGCTAGCGCTTTCTACGAGCAGTACTTC. The variable domain in full, with the rest retrieved from reference TRBV5-4 and TRBJ2-7, is ETGVTQSPTHLIKTRGQQVTLRCSSQSGHNTVSWYQQALGQGPQFIFQYYREEENGRGNFPPRFSGLQFPNYSSELNVNALELDDSALYLCASSREASAFYEQYFGPGTRLTVT.

The J gene is TRBJ2-3, the V gene TRBV19; no reliable D call. There are 12 residues in the CDR3. Trimming took 8 bases from V and 5 from J, leaving 11 bases between them. CDR1 is LNHDA, CDR2 SQIVND, per germline (reference sequence). The CDR3 spells CASGGGIDTQYF. As DNA, the CDR3 is TGTGCCAGTGGTGGTGGGATAGATACGCAGTATTTT.

This chain links TRBV7-2 with TRBJ2-7; 8 nucleotides align to TRBD2. This CDR3 is built from 14 residues. V was pared by 1 base and J by 2 bases, with 1 base of the junction left unmatched. Germline-derived CDR1 and CDR2 are SGHTA and FQGNSA. The CDR3: CASSLDGRAYEQYF. The CDR3 region has the DNA TGTGCCAGCAGCTTAGACGGGAGGGCCTACGAGCAGTACTTC.

The chain joins TRBV5-6 to TRBJ2-3; no definite D call. V lost 0 bases and J lost 4, with 9 bases in between. The germline gives CDR1 SGHDT, CDR2 YYEEEE. CDR3 size: 14 residues. CDR3 sequence (DNA): TGTGCCAGCAGCTTGGTAAATCCCTCAGATACGCAGTATTTT. It codes for CASSLVNPSDTQYF.

CDR3 sequence reads: CASSIGTGSGETQYF. The CDR3 DNA reads TGTGCCAGCAGCATAGGGACAGGCTCAGGAGAGACCCAGTACTTC. The V gene is TRBV5-6, the J gene TRBJ2-5; 8 nucleotides line up with TRBD1. The CDR3 length is 15 residues. The V segment lost 4 bases and the J segment 4 bases; nucleotides outside the gene matches: 9. Germline assignment: CDR1 SGHDT and CDR2 YYEEEE.

This clone was seen more than once but under ten times. The J gene is TRBJ1-4, the V gene TRBV19, with D unclear. CDR1 and CDR2 (germline): LNHDA, SQIVND (reference sequence). V was cut by 3 bases and J by 4 bases, with 6 bases left in between. The CDR3 length is 13 residues. CDR3 region: CASSMLVNEKLFF. The CDR3, as DNA: TGTGCCAGTAGTATGCTTGTTAATGAAAAACTGTTTTTT.

This chain links TRBV20-1 with TRBJ2-5; the D is unclear. The V end lost 1 base, the J end lost 7 bases, and 4 bases lay between the germline ends. There are 10 residues in the CDR3. The germline V gene encodes CDR1 DFQATT and CDR2 SNEGSKA (reference sequence). CDR3 protein: CSARAPTQYF. As DNA, the CDR3 is TGCAGTGCTAGAGCACCGACCCAGTACTTC.

The rearrangement uses TRBV7-2 and TRBJ2-5; D not certain. Germline assignment: CDR1 SGHTA and CDR2 FQGNSA. The CDR3 is made up of 13 amino acids. The V end was cut by 5 bases, the J end by 4 bases, with 11 bases between. The CDR3 is CASSPRMGETQYF. In nucleotides, the CDR3 is TGTGCCAGCAGCCCCCGAATGGGAGAGACCCAGTACTTC.

This clone was found once. The chain joins TRBV6-5 to TRBJ2-1, with D hard to call. The CDR3 consists of 12 residues. CDR1 is MNHEY and CDR2 is SVGAGI in the germline V gene. Trimming took 4 bases from V and 12 from J, leaving 13 bases between them. CDR3: CASSSSGELQFF. Written as DNA, the CDR3 is TGTGCCAGCAGTTCCTCGGGCGAGTTGCAGTTCTTC.

The V call is TRBV7-8, the J call TRBJ2-1; no firm D call. Germline V gives CDR1 SGHVS, CDR2 FQNEAQ. V lost 6 bases and J 10 bases, leaving 22 bases between the germline ends. The CDR3 has 15 amino acids. The CDR3 sequence is CASSPLVDKSFEQFF. CDR3 nucleotides: TGTGCCAGCAGTCCATTAGTCGACAAATCATTCGAGCAGTTCTTC.

The chain has TRBV10-3 and TRBJ2-7, with 11 bases fitting TRBD1. Germline-derived CDR1 and CDR2 are ENHRY and SYGVKD. Trimming took 3 bases from V and 1 from J; bases not matched to a gene: 5. This CDR3 is 16 amino acids long. The CDR3 coding sequence is TGTGCCATCAGTGATATCGGGACAGGGGGTTCCTACGAGCAGTACTTC. It codes for CAISDIGTGGSYEQYF.

The V call is TRBV5-5, the J call TRBJ2-5; TRBD2 is a possible D gene (5 bases). This CDR3 comprises 14 residues. The germline gives CDR1 SGHKS, CDR2 YYEKEE (reference sequence). Trimming removed 2 bases at V and 5 bases at J, with 13 bases between. This chain's CDR3 is CASSFVSGGETQYF. The CDR3 DNA sequence: TGTGCCAGCAGCTTCGTCAGCGGCGGGGAGACCCAGTACTTC.

The chain uses TRBV4-3 and TRBJ1-5, with D hard to call. The CDR3 sequence is 14 residues long. V shed 0 bases and J shed 6 bases, with 9 bases lying between them. Germline V gene data show CDR1 as LGHNA and CDR2 as YSLEER. This chain's CDR3 is CASSQDKGSQPQHF. The CDR3 DNA reads as TGCGCCAGCAGCCAAGATAAAGGATCTCAGCCCCAGCATTTT.

This sequence joins TRBV6-1 and TRBJ2-6; D remains ambiguous. V lost 5 bases to trimming and J lost 1 base, with 0 bases between them. Germline V gene lookup returns CDR1 MNHNS and CDR2 SASEGT. The CDR3 extends over 12 amino acids. CDR3 protein: CASSSGANVLTF. CDR3 nucleotide sequence: TGTGCCAGCAGTTCTGGGGCCAACGTCCTGACTTTC.

The count of this clone is one. The chain recombines TRBV30 with TRBJ2-5, with 8 nucleotides matching TRBD1. The CDR3 runs to 15 residues. The ends lost 0 bases at V and 5 bases at J; junction bases unmatched: 8. Germline assignment: CDR1 GTSNPN and CDR2 SVGIG (reference sequence). The CDR3 DNA follows: TGTGCCTGGAGTGTCCTGGGGACAGGTGGGGAGACCCAGTACTTC. Its translation is CAWSVLGTGGETQYF.

The V call is TRBV10-3, the J call TRBJ2-2; 7 nucleotides line up with TRBD1. The CDR3 covers 15 residues. V lost 6 bases to trimming and J lost 2 bases; unmatched junction nucleotides: 6. Germline V lookup: CDR1 ENHRY, CDR2 SYGVKD. CDR3 residues: CAISPGQINTGELFF. Here the CDR3 DNA reads TGTGCCATCAGCCCGGGACAGATAAACACCGGGGAGCTGTTTTTT.

The rearrangement uses TRBV15 and TRBJ1-5; 7 bases are a match to TRBD1. CDR3 length: 15 residues. After removal of 4 bases from V and 1 base from J, the junction contained 4 bases not matched to a gene. CDR1 and CDR2 (germline): LNHNV, YYDKDF (reference sequence). CDR3 bases: TGTGCCACCAGCACTCTAGGGGGCAGCAATCAGCCCCAGCATTTT. The encoded protein is CATSTLGGSNQPQHF.

The chain links TRBV19 to TRBJ2-3; 7 bases align to TRBD1. In germline, CDR1 is LNHDA, CDR2 SQIVND (reference sequence). The CDR3 spans 13 residues. V trimming: 6 bases; J trimming: 3 bases; junction bases outside the gene matches: 3. The CDR3 here is CASRDRVTDTQYF. The CDR3 nucleotides are TGTGCCAGTAGAGACAGGGTGACAGATACGCAGTATTTT.

This clone has just one count. The chain combines TRBV7-2 with TRBJ2-1; TRBD1 might be the D (5 bases). Germline V gene data show CDR1 as SGHTA and CDR2 as FQGNSA. This CDR3 contains 17 residues. The V end lost 5 bases, the J end lost 0 bases, and 17 bases lay between the germline ends. For the CDR3, the DNA is TGTGCCAGCAGCCCTAGGGGCGGACCAAGCTCCTACAATGAGCAGTTCTTC. Its protein product is CASSPRGGPSSYNEQFF.

This chain connects TRBV5-3 to TRBJ1-4, with D possibly TRBD1 on 6 matching bases. TRBV5-3 belongs to the ORF category, with a function that is uncertain. Trimming took off 2 bases at V and 7 bases at J, with 15 bases between the two ends. CDR3 length equals 15 residues. The CDR3 nucleotides are TGTGCCAGAAGCTTCAGGACAGTCTCGGGTGAAAAACTGTTTTTT. Translating it yields CARSFRTVSGEKLFF.

V and J are TRBV28 and TRBJ1-1; 7 bases map to TRBD1. Germline V gene sequence: CDR1 MDHEN, CDR2 SYDVKM. The CDR3 spans 16 residues. With 1 base clipped from V and 5 bases from J, the junction kept 10 bases outside the gene matches. The CDR3 DNA follows: TGTGCCAGCAGTTTATTATCCAGGGGGTTAATTACTGAAGCTTTCTTT. This gives the protein CASSLLSRGLITEAFF. Complete variable domain (other parts from reference TRBV28 and TRBJ1-1): DVKVTQSSRYLVKRTGEKVFLECVQDMDHENMFWYRQDPGLGLRLIYFSYDVKMKEKGDIPEGYSVSREKKERFSLILESASTNQTSMYLCASSLLSRGLITEAFFGQGTRLTVV.

This clone was counted a single time. V usage is TRBV27 and J usage is TRBJ2-7, with no clear D. Per germline, CDR1 MNHEY and CDR2 SMNVEV (reference sequence). V lost 5 bases to trimming and J lost 2 bases, with 10 bases between them. There are 13 residues in the CDR3. CDR3 nucleotides: TGTGCCAGCAGTAGGACGCACGCCTACGAGCAGTACTTC. Translation: CASSRTHAYEQYF.

The V gene is TRBV5-6, the J gene TRBJ1-5; D call uncertain. The V gene lost 0 bases and the J gene lost 8 bases, with 12 bases spanning the gap. From germline, CDR1 is SGHDT and CDR2 YYEEEE. This CDR3 is built from 14 residues. The CDR3 sequence: CASSLVGDREPQHF. The CDR3 bases are TGTGCCAGCAGCTTGGTCGGAGATAGGGAGCCCCAGCATTTT.

The chain joins TRBV6-5 to TRBJ2-2; possible D gene TRBD1, 5 bases. Deletions cut 9 bases from V and 0 bases from J, with 14 bases between. Germline CDR1 is MNHEY and CDR2 is SVGAGI. This CDR3 is 15 amino acids long. The CDR3 sequence is CASRWRTTNTGELFF. The CDR3 DNA reads as TGTGCCAGTCGATGGCGGACAACGAACACCGGGGAGCTGTTTTTT.

The chain links TRBV7-2 to TRBJ2-5; 12 nucleotides match TRBD2. With 3 bases clipped from V and 5 bases from J, the junction kept 1 base outside the gene matches. There are 14 residues in the CDR3. Germline lookup yields CDR1 SGHTA and CDR2 FQGNSA. For the CDR3, the DNA is TGTGCCAGCAGCTTTACTAGCGGGGGGGAGACCCAGTACTTC. This gives the protein CASSFTSGGETQYF.

This chain links TRBV19 with TRBJ2-1; 10 bases are shared with TRBD1. J lost 8 bases, V lost 3 bases, and 1 base had no gene match. Germline V gives CDR1 LNHDA, CDR2 SQIVND (reference sequence). The CDR3 covers 13 residues. The CDR3 protein is CASSIGTGDEQFF. Here the CDR3 DNA reads TGTGCCAGTAGTATCGGGACAGGGGATGAGCAGTTCTTC.

The gene calls are TRBV28 and TRBJ1-1; 9 bases are a match to TRBD1. The CDR3 contains 14 residues. Germline-derived CDR1 and CDR2 are MDHEN and SYDVKM. The ends lost 6 bases at V and 0 bases at J; junction bases unmatched: 2. The CDR3 nucleotides read TGTGCCAGCAGAACAGGGGGCCTGAACACTGAAGCTTTCTTT. Translation: CASRTGGLNTEAFF.

The chain joins TRBV7-7 to TRBJ1-2; 9 bases are shared with TRBD1. The CDR3 is 18 residues long. Germline assignment: CDR1 SSHAT and CDR2 FNYEAQ (reference sequence). After removal of 5 bases from V and 8 bases from J, the junction contained 21 bases not matched to a gene. The CDR3 spells CASSPLGATGGPSIGYTF. The CDR3 DNA reads TGTGCCAGCAGCCCTCTGGGGGCCACAGGGGGCCCCTCTATAGGCTACACCTTC.

J is TRBJ2-5 and V is TRBV18; 7 bases align to TRBD2. This CDR3 has 14 residues. Trimming removed 3 bases from V and 1 base from J; junction bases left unmatched: 2. Germline V gene lookup returns CDR1 KGHSH and CDR2 LQKENI. The CDR3 sequence is CASSPRGGQETQYF. The DNA of the CDR3 is TGTGCCAGCTCACCCCGCGGGGGCCAAGAGACCCAGTACTTC. The full variable domain, completed using reference TRBV18 and TRBJ2-5, is NAGVMQNPRHLVRRRGQEARLRCSPMKGHSHVYWYRQLPEEGLKFMVYLQKENIIDESGMPKERFSAEFPKEGPSILRIQQVVRGDSAAYFCASSPRGGQETQYFGPGTRLLVL.

The CDR3 here is CAWSKQGEKLFF. The CDR3 nucleotides are TGTGCCTGGAGTAAACAGGGGGAAAAACTGTTTTTT. V is TRBV30 and J is TRBJ1-4, with 7 bases lining up with TRBD1. The CDR3 spans 12 residues. Per the germline V gene, CDR1 is GTSNPN and CDR2 is SVGIG (reference sequence). Trimming removed 2 bases from V and 8 bases from J; junction bases left unmatched: 2.